This record looks at one T cell receptor beta chain sequence and its context. The sample belongs to a study of blood T cell repertoires in COVID-19. At the level of the study: Collection of acute and convalescent COVID-19 samples took place in the United States, Italy and Spain. Sources were T cells, B-cell-depleted T cells, or PBMCs; the material itself was cDNA or gDNA.

The CDR3 consists of 15 residues. The germline gives CDR1 MGHRA, CDR2 YSYEKL. V was pared by 0 bases and J by 4 bases, with 10 bases between. In the authors' workflow: Estimated nucleated cell counts came from reference gene primer amplification. The method was immunoSEQ multiplex PCR; TCRdb's version includes in-frame clones alone and lacks a portion of them. That table supplies the V and J calls and clone size; D and trimming were determined from the DNA. The sample carries 190,000 or so clones, around 84% recorded once. This clonotype originated in a man between 40 and 49 years old with active or convalescent COVID-19. The chain joins TRBV4-1 to TRBJ2-1, with D hard to call. Sequencing input: peripheral blood. DNA for the CDR3: TGCGCCAGCAGCCAAGATCCTGTAGAGTACAATGAGCAGTTCTTC. Its protein product is CASSQDPVEYNEQFF.